These 29 T cell receptor beta chains were sequenced from one sample in a study of low-dose radiotherapy and immunotherapy resistance in tumors. The time point here: after trial treatment. Noted treatment: LDRT plus nivolumab, ipilimumab, low-dose cyclophosphamide and aspirin (RACIN trial). cDNA synthesis used a TRAV/TRBV-specific primer set for both chains. The authors ran 20 PCR cycles to amplify TCRs with a constant-region primer and V-primer adapter. TCRdb redid the calling of the reads with MiXCR, one entry per CDR3 protein. The sample has more than 70,000 distinct CDR3 sequences, 20% to 25% seen once; the top ten hold about 13%. The material sequenced was PBMCs, taken after low-dose radiotherapy plus immunotherapy. The receptors shown here come from a female donor with ovarian cancer.

The sample holds many counts of this clonotype. V usage is TRBV11-3 and J usage is TRBJ1-3, with 7 bases that match TRBD1. With V trimmed by 5 bases and J by 0 bases, 7 bases remained unmatched. The CDR3 has 16 residues. Germline V gene data show CDR1 as SGHNT and CDR2 as YENEEA. The DNA for the CDR3 is TGTGCCAGCAGCCTCTCGACAGGGAGCTCTGGAAACACCATATATTTT. Its translation is CASSLSTGSSGNTIYF.

This clonotype was detected ten times or more. The chain carries TRBV2 and TRBJ2-5, with D perhaps being TRBD1 or TRBD2 (5 bases each). This CDR3 has 13 amino acids. Trimming shortened V by 4 bases and J by 4 bases, and 10 bases separated the two germline ends. Germline CDR1 is SNHLY and CDR2 is FYNNEI. In DNA, the CDR3 is TGTGCCAGCAGTGGGGGGTGGGGAGAGACCCAGTACTTC. Protein sequence: CASSGGWGETQYF.

Remarks on this clonotype: A far larger clone is just one base off, so this is likely a read error. V gene TRBV5-1 combines with J gene TRBJ2-1; D gene ambiguous. V dropped 3 bases and J dropped 13 bases, with 32 bases sitting between them. The CDR3 runs to 18 residues. Germline V lookup: CDR1 SGHRS, CDR2 YFSETQ. The CDR3: CASSSRVPASLAKNIQFF. In nucleotides, the CDR3 is TGCGCCAGCAGCTCCCGGGTCCCGGCTTCTTTAGCCAAAAACATTCAGTTCTTC.

This clonotype was seen ten or more times. The chain joins TRBV18 to TRBJ2-7; a possible D gene is TRBD2 (6 bases). Germline V gene data show CDR1 as KGHSH and CDR2 as LQKENI. The CDR3 is 13 amino acids. The V and J ends lost 2 bases and 6 bases respectively, with 11 bases between them. The CDR3 DNA follows: TGTGCCAGCTCACCATCGGGGGAGCTCGAGCAGTACTTC. Amino acid sequence: CASSPSGELEQYF.

This clonotype has at least ten counts. Here the CDR3 DNA reads TGCAGTGCGGGGTCCGGGACTAGCGGGAGGGGTGAGCAGTTCTTC. Protein sequence: CSAGSGTSGRGEQFF. V usage is TRBV20-1 and J usage is TRBJ2-1; 16 nucleotides align to TRBD2. Losses at the gene ends were 6 bases for V and 9 bases for J; bases not matched to a gene: 8. CDR1 and CDR2 from the germline V gene are DFQATT and SNEGSKA (reference sequence). The CDR3 contains 15 residues.

This clonotype was picked up many times. The chain is built from TRBV11-2 and TRBJ2-5; D is ambiguous. The V end lost 0 bases, the J end lost 1 base, and 12 bases lay between the germline ends. The CDR3 loop spans 16 amino acids. Germline CDR1 SGHAT, CDR2 FQNNGV. CDR3 amino acids: CASSLEGQNGQETQYF. In DNA, the CDR3 is TGTGCCAGCAGCTTAGAGGGCCAAAACGGCCAAGAGACCCAGTACTTC.

This clonotype was seen many times. The chain combines TRBV5-1 with TRBJ2-7, with TRBD2 matching 8 bases. Germline CDR1 is SGHRS and CDR2 is YFSETQ. Unmatched junction bases numbered 9, after V lost 4 bases and J lost 3 bases. This CDR3 has 15 amino acids. CDR3 region: CASSLGTSEVYEQYF. The CDR3 DNA is TGCGCCAGCAGCCTAGGGACTAGTGAGGTCTACGAGCAGTACTTC.

This clonotype appeared many times. This rearrangement joins TRBV7-9 to TRBJ2-1; 7 bases are shared with TRBD1. V lost 5 bases and J lost 5; bases outside the gene matches: 9. Per the germline V gene, CDR1 is SEHNR and CDR2 is FQNEAQ (reference sequence). The CDR3 is made up of 15 amino acids. CDR3 nucleotide sequence: TGTGCCAGCAGCATAAGGGGACAGATGGACAATGAGCAGTTCTTC. This encodes CASSIRGQMDNEQFF. The full variable domain, rest sourced from reference TRBV7-9 and TRBJ2-1, is DTGVSQNPRHKITKRGQNVTFRCDPISEHNRLYWYRQTLGQGPEFLTYFQNEAQLEKSRLLSDRFSAERPKGSFSTLEIQRTEQGDSAMYLCASSIRGQMDNEQFFGPGTRLTVL.

The CDR3 reads CASSQETGNYGYTF. The CDR3 nucleotides are TGCGCCAGCAGCCAAGAGACGGGGAACTATGGCTACACCTTC. V gene TRBV4-1 combines with J gene TRBJ1-2; D is undetermined. Germline V gene data show CDR1 as MGHRA and CDR2 as YSYEKL. The CDR3 is 14 amino acids. The ends were cut back, 0 bases at V and 2 bases at J, with 7 bases in the middle.

This clonotype was counted at least ten times. The V call is TRBV7-9, the J call TRBJ1-5, with D possibly matching TRBD1 (5 bases). V lost 5 bases and J 5 bases, leaving 16 bases between the germline ends. Germline lookup yields CDR1 SEHNR and CDR2 FQNEAQ (reference sequence). This CDR3 contains 15 residues. The CDR3 nucleotides are TGTGCCAGCAGCCGTACCGGGACTCCAGATCAGCCCCAGCATTTT. It specifies CASSRTGTPDQPQHF.

This clonotype was picked up a small number of times. The rearrangement uses TRBV30 and TRBJ1-4; no firm D call. This CDR3 contains 14 residues. Per germline, CDR1 GTSNPN and CDR2 SVGIG (reference sequence). V lost 1 base to trimming and J lost 0 bases, with 6 bases between them. For the CDR3, the DNA is TGTGCCTGGAGTGACGGATCAACTAATGAAAAACTGTTTTTT. Translated, it gives CAWSDGSTNEKLFF.

This clonotype was recorded at least ten times. The rearrangement joins TRBV24-1 to TRBJ2-7; 7 bases are a match to TRBD1. CDR3 size: 14 residues. CDR1 and CDR2 (germline): KGHDR, SFDVKD. Trimming removed 6 bases from V and 2 bases from J; junction bases left unmatched: 6. Written as DNA, the CDR3 is TGTGCCACCAGTCCCGGGACAGCGCCCTACGAGCAGTACTTC. It codes for CATSPGTAPYEQYF.

This clonotype was found many times. The CDR3 DNA follows: TGTGCCAGCAGCTTAGGGCCCGGGACAGGGACAGATACGCAGTATTTT. Protein: CASSLGPGTGTDTQYF. The rearrangement uses TRBV7-2 and TRBJ2-3, with 9 bases identical to TRBD1. The CDR3 length is 16 residues. CDR1 is SGHTA, CDR2 FQGNSA, per germline. V shed 1 base, J shed 3 bases, and the junction held 5 bases outside the gene matches.

This clonotype was detected many times. This chain joins TRBV2 and TRBJ2-7; no clear D. V lost 5 bases to trimming and J lost 0 bases, with 14 bases between them. The V gene's germline CDR1 is SNHLY and CDR2 FYNNEI. This CDR3 contains 15 residues. The CDR3 here is CASSRFPLSSYEQYF. CDR3 DNA sequence: TGTGCCAGCAGTCGCTTCCCATTAAGCTCCTACGAGCAGTACTTC.

The chain links TRBV18 to TRBJ2-3; no firm D call. Germline V gene lookup returns CDR1 KGHSH and CDR2 LQKENI. With 2 bases removed from V and 0 bases from J, the gap between germline ends came to 3 bases. The CDR3 is 13 amino acids. Here the CDR3 DNA reads TGTGCCAGCTCACCAGCTAGCACAGATACGCAGTATTTT. Protein sequence: CASSPASTDTQYF.

This clonotype was seen ten or more times. The CDR3 nucleotides read TGTGCCAGCAGCTTAGATGTCGCGGGAGGGCCTTCTGCCACTAGGGAGCTGTTTTTT. Translating it yields CASSLDVAGGPSATRELFF. This chain links TRBV11-2 with TRBJ2-2; 9 nucleotides match TRBD2. This CDR3 has 19 amino acids. V was clipped by 0 bases and J by 9 bases; unmatched bases: 17. Germline V lookup: CDR1 SGHAT, CDR2 FQNNGV.

Notes on this clonotype: Possible read error: a much larger clone is one base away. This chain uses TRBV11-1 with TRBJ2-3, with D perhaps given as TRBD1 or TRBD2 (5 bases each). Germline values: CDR1 SGHAT, CDR2 FQDESV (reference sequence). This CDR3 spans 14 amino acids. CDR3 region: CASSRNRGADTRYF. The CDR3 DNA follows: TGTGCCAGCAGCCGGAATAGGGGAGCGGATACGCGGTATTTT.

The table lists this clonotype with many counts. The rearrangement uses TRBV20-1 and TRBJ2-5; 13 bases line up with TRBD2. The CDR3 has 17 amino acids. Trimming took 3 bases from V and 3 from J; bases not matched to a gene: 10. Germline CDR1 and CDR2: DFQATT and SNEGSKA (reference sequence). This CDR3 reads CSASGIRTSGGEETQYF. The CDR3 bases are TGCAGTGCTAGCGGGATTAGGACTAGCGGGGGAGAAGAGACCCAGTACTTC.

This clonotype was counted ten times or more. The chain is built from TRBV20-1 and TRBJ2-7, with TRBD1 identical over 8 bases. J lost 6 bases, V lost 3 bases, and 7 bases had no gene match. Per germline, CDR1 DFQATT and CDR2 SNEGSKA (reference sequence). This CDR3 contains 13 residues. The CDR3 loop is CSASVQGVFEQYF. Written as DNA, the CDR3 is TGCAGTGCTAGCGTACAGGGGGTCTTCGAGCAGTACTTC.

Concerning this clonotype: One end of the junction does not line up with germline, which may come from a read error. J is TRBJ2-3 and V is TRBV11-1; 9 bases agree with TRBD2. This CDR3 has 17 amino acids. The V gene's germline CDR1 is SGHAT and CDR2 FQDESV (reference sequence). CDR3 nucleotide sequence: TGTGCCAGCAGCTTCCCCCCCTCCGGGACTAGCAGAGATACGCAGTATTTT. This translates into CASSFPPSGTSRDTQYF. The complete variable domain, with remaining parts taken from reference TRBV11-1 and TRBJ2-3, reads EAEVAQSPRYKITEKSQAVAFWCDPISGHATLYWYRQILGQGPELLVQFQDESVVDDSQLPKDRFSAERLKGVDSTLKIQPAELGDSAMYLCASSFPPSGTSRDTQYFGPGTRLTVL.

A remark on this clonotype: This likely traces to a read error, being one base from a far larger clone. V usage is TRBV6-1 and J usage is TRBJ1-5; TRBD1 might be the D (6 bases). The germline gives CDR1 MNHNS, CDR2 SASEGT. With 10 bases removed from V and 7 bases from J, the gap between germline ends came to 20 bases. CDR3 length: 14 residues. The CDR3 loop is CAIRGDGSQQPQHF. CDR3 in DNA: TGTGCCATCAGGGGTGACGGGAGCCAACAGCCCCAGCATTTT.

There are many counts of this clonotype. The gene calls are TRBV7-2 and TRBJ2-6; no clear D gene. The ends were cut back, 5 bases at V and 2 bases at J, with 10 bases in the middle. In germline, CDR1 is SGHTA, CDR2 FQGNSA. CDR3 length: 15 residues. The CDR3 protein is CASSGAVTGANVLTF. The CDR3 DNA is TGTGCCAGCAGCGGAGCTGTGACTGGGGCCAACGTCCTGACTTTC.

This clonotype was seen repeatedly, ten times or more. The rearrangement uses TRBV24-1 and TRBJ1-5; 7 bases are shared with TRBD1. With V trimmed by 3 bases and J by 4 bases, 8 bases remained unmatched. This CDR3 region has 16 residues. Looked up from germline, CDR1 is KGHDR and CDR2 is SFDVKD. The CDR3 sequence is CATSDRVGTANQPQHF. CDR3 sequence (DNA): TGTGCCACCAGTGATCGAGTGGGGACAGCAAATCAGCCCCAGCATTTT.

Many counts were recorded for this clonotype. The chain links TRBV5-4 to TRBJ2-3, with D possibly called TRBD1 or TRBD2 (5 bases each). Per germline, CDR1 SGHNT and CDR2 YYREEE (reference sequence). Trimming shortened V by 5 bases and J by 2 bases, and 18 bases separated the two germline ends. This CDR3 region has 16 residues. The CDR3 protein is CASRFGPGTTTDTQYF. CDR3 coding DNA: TGTGCCAGCAGATTTGGACCCGGGACCACCACAGATACGCAGTATTTT.

This clonotype was seen ten or more times. V usage is TRBV29-1 and J usage is TRBJ1-1; D ambiguous. The germline gives CDR1 SQVTM, CDR2 ANQGSEA. CDR3 length: 11 amino acids. Trimming shortened V by 4 bases and J by 6 bases, and 9 bases separated the two germline ends. The CDR3 DNA sequence: TGCAGCGTTGGTTCTGGGGCTGAAGCTTTCTTT. Translating it yields CSVGSGAEAFF.

This clonotype was seen ten or more times. The rearrangement joins TRBV20-1 to TRBJ2-7, with TRBD1 identical over 7 bases. Looked up from germline, CDR1 is DFQATT and CDR2 is SNEGSKA (reference sequence). The CDR3 length is 13 residues. V lost 6 bases to trimming and J lost 2 bases; unmatched junction nucleotides: 7. The chain's CDR3 is CSAETGKAYEQYF. For the CDR3, the DNA is TGCAGTGCCGAGACAGGGAAGGCCTACGAGCAGTACTTC.

The chain links TRBV9 to TRBJ2-1; D might be TRBD1 or TRBD2, each matching 7 bases. The CDR3 is 18 residues long. V dropped 0 bases and J dropped 5 bases, with 21 bases sitting between them. CDR1 is SGDLS, CDR2 YYNGEE, per germline. The CDR3 DNA follows: TGTGCCAGCAGCGTAGCCCTCTCGGCCGGGGGGACAGACAATGAGCAGTTCTTC. Translation gives CASSVALSAGGTDNEQFF.

The chain is built from TRBV5-1 and TRBJ1-1; TRBD1 matches 7 bases. Germline values: CDR1 SGHRS, CDR2 YFSETQ. Trimming removed 0 bases from V and 6 bases from J; junction bases left unmatched: 14. This CDR3 comprises 17 residues. Here the CDR3 DNA reads TGCGCCAGCAGCTTGGGACAGGGTCCGTCTCTCGGGGCTGAAGCTTTCTTT. This gives the protein CASSLGQGPSLGAEAFF.

V and J are TRBV14 and TRBJ1-4; D perhaps matches TRBD1 (6 bases). The CDR3 has 13 residues. The V gene's germline CDR1 is SGHDN and CDR2 FVKESK. The V and J ends lost 3 bases and 6 bases respectively, with 8 bases between them. The CDR3 nucleotides read TGTGCCAGCAGCCACCACAGGGATGAAAAACTGTTTTTT. It specifies CASSHHRDEKLFF.